This T cell receptor beta chain was documented in a study of breast tumors, draining lymph nodes, adjacent tissues. Whole-study findings and limits: Compared with lymph nodes, tumors were less diverse; compared with nontumor tissue, more.

Breast cancer patients provided tissue from their axillary draining lymph nodes. Trimming at V came to 7 bases and at J to 4 bases, leaving 12 bases not matched to a gene. The germline V gene has CDR1 MNHNS and CDR2 SASEGT. This CDR3 comprises 15 residues. This clonotype was recorded at least ten times. Its antigen is not identified. TCRdb passed the multiplex PCR reads through MiXCR, listing each CDR3 protein once. This sample yields some 130,000 distinct CDR3 sequences, of which just under 20% are seen a single time; roughly 3.6% belongs to the top ten. The chain carries TRBV6-1 and TRBJ1-2; 7 positions agree with TRBD1. The sequencing input was axillary lymph node tissue. The receptor was derived from a female donor with breast cancer. Some clones in this sample may be carry-over from other donors' samples. This chain's CDR3 is CASTTRTGTAYGYTF. The CDR3 nucleotides read TGTGCCAGCACCACACGAACCGGGACAGCCTATGGCTACACCTTC.